The rows below give T cell receptor beta chains drawn from one sample of a study of STAT5B mutations in CD4+ large granular lymphocyte leukemia. The assay was immunoSEQ multiplex PCR, and TCRdb's table has in-frame clones only and misses some. Of under 35,000 clones listed, 70% to 90% are singletons. Sequenced sample: CD4+ T cells from blood buffy coats. The source of these receptors is a human donor in good health. The CDR3 runs from the conserved cysteine through the conserved F or W. D genes are given only for firm matches. A row's size may be missing; if present it is once, few, many or a size class.

TRBV30,-,-,TRBJ1-3,TGTGCCTGGAGTGTTGGCGTTGGAAACACCATATATTTT,CAWSVGVGNTIYF
TRBV6-5,-,-,TRBJ2-7,TGTGCCAGCAGTTTCAGCGGGCAAACCTACGAGCAGTACTTC,CASSFSGQTYEQYF
TRBV25-1,TRBD1,-,TRBJ1-4,TGTGCCAGCAGTTCTGGAGGACAGGGAAATGAAAAACTGTTTTTT,CASSSGGQGNEKLFF
TRBV25-1,-,-,TRBJ2-3,TGTGCCAGCAGTGACACAACCCGCACAGATACGCAGTATTTT,CASSDTTRTDTQYF
TRBV30,TRBD2,-,TRBJ2-2,TGTGCCTGGAGTAGACTAGCGGTAACCGGGGAGCTGTTTTTT,CAWSRLAVTGELFF
TRBV11-2,TRBD1,once,TRBJ1-3,TGTGCCAGCAGACCGACAGGGACTGGAAACACCATATATTTT,CASRPTGTGNTIYF
TRBV30,TRBD2,-,TRBJ2-5,TGTGCCTGGAGTCTGGGACTAGCGGGAGAGACCCAGTACTTC,CAWSLGLAGETQYF
TRBV6-6,TRBD2,-,TRBJ2-5,TGTGCCAGCAGTTACGCGGGGGGCCGGGAGACCCAGTACTTC,CASSYAGGRETQYF
TRBV7-2,-,-,TRBJ2-7,TGTGCCAGCAGCTTAGACGGGGTGAACTACGAGCAGTACTTC,CASSLDGVNYEQYF
TRBV10-3,TRBD1,-,TRBJ1-2,TGTGCCATCGTGGGGGACAGGACTTATGGCTACACCTTC,CAIVGDRTYGYTF
TRBV2,-,-,TRBJ2-7,TGTGCCAGCTCGGGCGGGGCCGCCTACGAGCAGTACTTC,CASSGGAAYEQYF
TRBV18,-,-,TRBJ2-7,TGTGCCAGCTCACCTGGAGGGGACGAGCAGTACTTC,CASSPGGDEQYF
TRBV15,-,-,TRBJ2-3,TGTGCCACCAGCAGGCAATGGTTGATAGAACAGGGCGATGGGGCAGATACGCAGTATTTT,CATSRQWLIEQGDGADTQYF
TRBV7-9,TRBD2,-,TRBJ2-1,TGTGCCAGCAGCTTCGGACTAGCGGGCATTAGGAATGAGCAGTTCTTC,CASSFGLAGIRNEQFF
TRBV11-3,TRBD2,-,TRBJ2-1,TGTGCCAGCAGCTTAGGCCTAGCGGCCAATGAGCAGTTCTTC,CASSLGLAANEQFF
TRBV14,-,-,TRBJ1-1,TGTGCCAGCAGCCAACTACAGGCCACTGAAGCTTTCTTT,CASSQLQATEAFF
TRBV7-3,-,-,TRBJ2-2,TGTGCCAGCAGCTTAGGGGTGAACACCGGGGAGCTGTTTTTT,CASSLGVNTGELFF
TRBV13,-,-,TRBJ2-5,TGTGCCAGCAGCTTAGGCCAACTCACCGTGGAGACCCAGTACTTC,CASSLGQLTVETQYF
TRBV6-1,TRBD1,-,TRBJ2-1,TGTGCCGTATGGGACAGTGTTGCCTACAATGAGCAGTTCTTC,CAVWDSVAYNEQFF
TRBV5-1,-,-,TRBJ2-1,TGCGCCAGCAGCTTGGACCCTACCCTCAATGAGCAGTTCTTC,CASSLDPTLNEQFF
TRBV2,-,-,TRBJ2-3,TGTGCCAGCGCTACCGGGTCAGATACGCAGTATTTT,CASATGSDTQYF
TRBV13,TRBD2,-,TRBJ2-5,TGTGCCAGCAGCCCAAGGACTAGCGGGAGTGGGGCCCAGTACTTC,CASSPRTSGSGAQYF
TRBV28,-,-,TRBJ1-5,TGTGCGATTTCTAGGGTAGTGGGCAATCAGCCCCAGCATTTT,CAISRVVGNQPQHF
TRBV19,-,-,TRBJ2-1,TGTGCCAGCGGGCCTCTTCGGGACAATGAGCAGTTCTTC,CASGPLRDNEQFF
TRBV10-2,TRBD2,-,TRBJ2-1,TGCGCCAGCAGTGAAGGGACTAGTCAGTGGCTGTTCTTC,CASSEGTSQWLFF
TRBV7-9,-,-,TRBJ2-1,TGTGCCAGCAGCTTAAATTCCGAGCAGTTCTTC,CASSLNSEQFF
TRBV11-2,-,-,TRBJ1-1,TGTGCCAGCAGCTTATCTTTCGGGGGTACTGAAGCTTTCTTT,CASSLSFGGTEAFF
TRBV7-2,-,-,TRBJ1-3,TGTGCCAGCAGCTTGGGGGCGGGAGGAAACACCATATATTTT,CASSLGAGGNTIYF
TRBV9,-,-,TRBJ2-3,TGTGCCAGCAGCGTAGACGGGAAGGTAACAGATACGCAGTATTTT,CASSVDGKVTDTQYF
TRBV11-2,-,-,TRBJ2-5,TGTGCCAGCAGCTTCATTAGCATAAGCCCTGGGGCCCAGTACTTC,CASSFISISPGAQYF
TRBV5-1,-,-,TRBJ2-2,TGCGCCAGCAGCTTGGATCCCGGGGAGCTGTTTTTT,CASSLDPGELFF
TRBV2,-,-,TRBJ1-3,TGTGCCAGCAGTTTGGCAGACTCTGGAAACACCATATATTTT,CASSLADSGNTIYF
TRBV29-1,-,few,TRBJ1-1,TGCAGCGTTACCAGCATGAACACTGAAGCTTTCTTT,CSVTSMNTEAFF
TRBV5-1,-,-,TRBJ2-5,TGCGCCAGCAGCCCAGTGGAGGGGATTGAAGTGGAGACCCAGTACTTC,CASSPVEGIEVETQYF
TRBV28,-,-,TRBJ2-6,TGTGCCAGCAGTTTTTTCTCTGGGGCCAACGTCCTGACTTTC,CASSFFSGANVLTF